The 14 T cell receptor beta chains listed next were all sequenced from one sample in a study of metastatic and nonmetastatic thyroid tumors. Patients had received no treatment of any kind before thyroid surgery. With MiXCR, TCRdb called clones anew from the PCR reads. Here the sample spans 36,000 or so clones, roughly 33% being singletons. The source material was tumor tissue. The receptors originated from a female donor with papillary thyroid cancer or a benign thyroid nodule (not recorded which). Some clones in this sample may be carry-over from other donors' samples.

The CDR3 protein is CASSLVGYGEQYF. The CDR3, as DNA: TGTGCCAGCAGCTTAGTAGGATACGGCGAGCAGTACTTC. The rearrangement joins TRBV11-3 to TRBJ2-7; no definite D call. V lost 1 base, J lost 6 bases, and 10 bases lay in between. The CDR3 covers 13 residues. Germline V gene sequence: CDR1 SGHNT, CDR2 YENEEA.

As regards this clone: This sample also contains other DNA sequences that code for the same CDR3. The chain couples TRBV9 to TRBJ2-3; 10 nucleotides align to TRBD2. The V and J ends lost 3 bases and 0 bases, in that order; junction bases with no gene match: 7. CDR1 SGDLS and CDR2 YYNGEE come from the germline V gene. The CDR3 consists of 17 residues. CDR3 sequence (DNA): TGTGCCAGCAGCGGGACTAGCGGAAGGTTAAGCACAGATACGCAGTATTTT. Protein sequence: CASSGTSGRLSTDTQYF.

The chain combines TRBV20-1 with TRBJ1-1; D ambiguous. With 0 bases removed from V and 6 bases from J, the gap between germline ends came to 11 bases. There are 13 residues in the CDR3. Per the germline V gene, CDR1 is DFQATT and CDR2 is SNEGSKA (reference sequence). The CDR3 region has the DNA TGCAGTGCTAGAGACAGCGTGGGCGCTGAAGCTTTCTTT. Protein product: CSARDSVGAEAFF.

This clone turned up a few times. This chain links TRBV28 with TRBJ2-3; perhaps TRBD2 as D (5 bases). CDR3 size: 15 residues. CDR1 and CDR2 from the germline V gene are MDHEN and SYDVKM. V lost 5 bases and J 2 bases, leaving 14 bases between the germline ends. The DNA of the CDR3 is TGTGCCAGCAGTCCCCCATCTAGCATCACAGATACGCAGTATTTT. Amino acids: CASSPPSSITDTQYF.

This chain connects TRBV2 to TRBJ1-2; D is perhaps TRBD1 (5 bases). The germline gives CDR1 SNHLY, CDR2 FYNNEI. Between the trimmed V and J ends, which lost 6 bases and 4 bases, there was a span of 18 bases. This CDR3 has 15 amino acids. The CDR3 DNA sequence: TGTGCCAGCAGGGAGGGACCAAACACCATCTATGGCTACACCTTC. It translates to CASREGPNTIYGYTF.

J is TRBJ1-5 and V is TRBV28, with D perhaps TRBD1 (5 bases). Between the trimmed V and J ends, which lost 7 bases and 4 bases, there was a span of 14 bases. Germline values: CDR1 MDHEN, CDR2 SYDVKM. This CDR3 is built from 14 residues. The CDR3 protein is CASTRGDWNQPQHF. Written as DNA, the CDR3 is TGTGCCAGCACACGGGGCGATTGGAATCAGCCCCAGCATTTT. Based on the CDR3 plus reference TRBV28 and TRBJ1-5, the full variable domain is DVKVTQSSRYLVKRTGEKVFLECVQDMDHENMFWYRQDPGLGLRLIYFSYDVKMKEKGDIPEGYSVSREKKERFSLILESASTNQTSMYLCASTRGDWNQPQHFGDGTRLSIL.

This sequence joins TRBV6-2 or TRBV6-3 and TRBJ2-1; D may be TRBD1 (6 bases). Trimming removed 4 bases at V and 7 bases at J, with 14 bases between. This CDR3 comprises 14 residues. Per the germline V gene, CDR1 is MNHEY and CDR2 is SVGEGT. The CDR3 coding sequence is TGTGCCAGCAGTTCCGGGACATTGAAGAATGAGCAGTTCTTC. Encoded protein: CASSSGTLKNEQFF.

This chain connects TRBV19 to TRBJ1-5; D is undetermined. Germline V gene sequence: CDR1 LNHDA, CDR2 SQIVND (reference sequence). This CDR3 has 15 amino acids. Trimming took off 0 bases at V and 0 bases at J, with 6 bases between the two ends. The CDR3 DNA sequence: TGTGCCAGTAGTATAGAGGGCATTAGCAATCAGCCCCAGCATTTT. Its protein product is CASSIEGISNQPQHF.

This clone has just a few counts. V gene TRBV28 combines with J gene TRBJ2-3, with 8 bases lining up with TRBD2. The germline CDR1 and CDR2 sequences are MDHEN and SYDVKM. This CDR3 contains 15 residues. The trim removed 3 bases at V and 2 bases at J, leaving 4 bases unmatched. The CDR3 region has the DNA TGTGCCAGCAGTTTTGGTAGCGGGGTCACAGATACGCAGTATTTT. It translates to CASSFGSGVTDTQYF.

This clone occurred once. The chain links TRBV2 to TRBJ2-6; D uncertain. Trimming removed 3 bases from V and 4 bases from J, with 7 bases in between. Germline-derived CDR1 and CDR2 are SNHLY and FYNNEI. CDR3 length: 14 amino acids. CDR3 residues: CASSEPPGANVLTF. In nucleotides, the CDR3 is TGTGCCAGCAGTGAGCCCCCCGGGGCCAACGTCCTGACTTTC.

The chain recombines TRBV6-4 with TRBJ1-2; 10 positions agree with TRBD1. The germline V gene has CDR1 MRHNA and CDR2 SNTAGT. The CDR3 covers 14 residues. V trimming: 7 bases; J trimming: 4 bases; junction bases outside the gene matches: 6. The CDR3 protein is CASKPGQGSYGYTF. The CDR3 DNA follows: TGTGCCAGCAAGCCGGGACAGGGGAGCTATGGCTACACCTTC.

The V gene is TRBV6-2 or TRBV6-3, the J gene TRBJ2-1; D gene unclear. The CDR3 loop spans 12 amino acids. The V gene's germline CDR1 is MNHEY and CDR2 SVGEGT. The V end lost 5 bases, the J end lost 13 bases, and 15 bases lay between the germline ends. DNA for the CDR3: TGTGCCAGCAGTCTCCGGACGGGTTATCAGTTCTTC. Encoded protein: CASSLRTGYQFF.

V and J are TRBV11-3 and TRBJ2-1, with TRBD1 identical over 9 bases. CDR3 length: 19 residues. Germline CDR1 and CDR2: SGHNT and YENEEA. Losses at the gene ends were 1 base for V and 8 bases for J; bases not matched to a gene: 18. The CDR3 spells CASSLGTGAGFSLADEQFF. The CDR3 DNA is TGTGCCAGCAGCTTAGGGACAGGGGCCGGGTTCTCATTAGCGGATGAGCAGTTCTTC. Full variable domain (rest looked up from reference TRBV11-3 and TRBJ2-1): EAGVVQSPRYKIIEKKQPVAFWCNPISGHNTLYWYLQNLGQGPELLIRYENEEAVDDSQLPKDRFSAERLKGVDSTLKIQPAELGDSAVYLCASSLGTGAGFSLADEQFFGPGTRLTVL.

The V gene is TRBV6-2 or TRBV6-3, the J gene TRBJ2-5, with TRBD1 matching over 9 bases. V lost 5 bases to trimming and J lost 1 base; unmatched junction nucleotides: 5. The CDR3 consists of 15 residues. Looked up from germline, CDR1 is MNHEY and CDR2 is SVGEGT. The CDR3 DNA is TGTGCCAGCAGTAGGTTGACAGGGGGCCAAGAGACCCAGTACTTC. Protein sequence: CASSRLTGGQETQYF.